The entry that follows covers one T cell receptor (beta chain) sequence. The source of the sample is a study of blood T cell repertoires in COVID-19. Across the study: COVID-19 samples, acute and convalescent, were from the United States, Italy and Spain. T cells, B-cell-depleted T cells, or PBMCs provided the cDNA or gDNA that served as material.

Authors' analysis steps: Amplifying reference gene primers gave estimates of nucleated cell counts. Profiled with immunoSEQ multiplex PCR; TCRdb holds only in-frame clones, not every one. Clonal size and the V and J genes are those of that table, whereas D and trimming came from the DNA. The sample consists of some 94,000 clones, about four fifths of them appearing once. Trimming took off 5 bases at V and 0 bases at J, with 13 bases between the two ends. Germline V lookup: CDR1 SGHTA, CDR2 FQGTGA. The CDR3 is made up of 16 amino acids. The clonotype was recovered from a man in his 70s with active or convalescent COVID-19. Source material: peripheral blood. The V and J genes are TRBV7-3 and TRBJ2-2; D is possibly TRBD2 (6 bases). The CDR3 region is CASSPRVAANTGELFF. The CDR3 nucleotides are TGTGCCAGCAGCCCCCGGGTAGCGGCGAACACCGGGGAGCTGTTTTTT.